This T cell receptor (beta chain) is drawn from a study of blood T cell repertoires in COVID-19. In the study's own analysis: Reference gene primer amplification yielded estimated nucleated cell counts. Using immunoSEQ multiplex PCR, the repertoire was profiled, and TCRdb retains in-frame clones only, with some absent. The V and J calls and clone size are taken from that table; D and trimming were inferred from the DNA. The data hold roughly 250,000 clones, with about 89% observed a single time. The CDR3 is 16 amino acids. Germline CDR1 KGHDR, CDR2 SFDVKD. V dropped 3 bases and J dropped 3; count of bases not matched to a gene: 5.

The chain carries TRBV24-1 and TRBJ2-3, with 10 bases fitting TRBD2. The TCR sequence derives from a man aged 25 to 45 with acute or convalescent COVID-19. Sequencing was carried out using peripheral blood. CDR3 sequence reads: CATSDRLAGQTDTQYF. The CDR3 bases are TGTGCCACCAGTGATAGACTAGCGGGTCAGACAGATACGCAGTATTTT.